This TCR beta chain was identified in a study of neurological immune-mediated disorders. General study results and limits: Phylogenetic grouping assigned the repertoires of 18 of 34 multiple sclerosis patients to a single related-CDR3 cluster, which may represent a signature. None of the CDR3 amino acid sequences of expanded clones recurred across subjects, suggesting private repertoires in all groups.

There are many counts of this clonotype. What it recognizes is unknown. The cDNA came from 5'RACE, which used 10-nucleotide random UMIs. TCRdb reprocessed the 5' RACE reads with MiXCR, giving one entry per CDR3 protein. The table shows 45,000 to 65,000 distinct CDR3 sequences, with about 4% occurring only once. V was clipped by 3 bases and J by 0 bases; unmatched bases: 8. The CDR3 has 17 amino acids. Germline CDR1 is LGHDT and CDR2 is YNNKEL (reference sequence). The clonotype was recovered from a man aged 45-65 years with multiple sclerosis. The sequencing input was PBMCs. The rearrangement uses TRBV3-1 and TRBJ2-7; TRBD1 agrees at 10 bases. CDR3: CASSQRTGGESSYEQYF. CDR3 DNA: TGTGCCAGCAGCCAGAGGACAGGGGGTGAATCCTCCTACGAGCAGTACTTC.